This TCR beta chain stems from a study of blood T cell repertoires in COVID-19. V was shortened by 1 base and J by 5 bases, with 4 bases between the two germline ends. CDR3 size: 12 residues. CDR1 LGHDT and CDR2 YNNKEL come from the germline V gene (reference sequence). Sequenced by immunoSEQ multiplex PCR; TCRdb stores in-frame clones only, minus some. The data show about 150,000 clones, roughly 90% seen once. Sequencing was carried out using PBMCs or T cells enriched from blood (not recorded which). J is TRBJ2-3 and V is TRBV3-1 (or the pseudogene TRBV3-2); no firm D call. This clonotype was sampled from a woman aged 45 to 65 who had recovered from COVID-19. The CDR3 loop is CASSQVLDTQYF. CDR3 nucleotide sequence: TGTGCCAGCAGCCAAGTCTTAGATACGCAGTATTTT.